This record looks at one T cell receptor beta chain sequence and its context. This clonotype has a count of ten or more. Its antigen is unknown. No base qualities exist here, and no much larger clone lies one base off it. The sample belongs to a study of identical twins (dated by TCRdb to between 2015 and 2016). Context from the whole study: The study deep-sequenced TCR alpha and beta repertoires from monozygotic twins, unrelated adults of various ages and cord blood to test whether fetal clonotypes persist. Replicate twin experiments were performed at different times using different library preparation protocols to rule out contamination.

Findings and caveats that apply to the study as a whole: Invariant T cells such as MAIT and iNKT could partly confound zero-insertion analyses, though diverse VJ usage argued against this for most clonotypes. Fewer insertions were carried by abundant cord blood beta clonotypes, a similar but weaker trend appeared in young adult naive repertoires, and no such trend appeared in memory repertoires. Recombination models systematically underestimated out-of-frame TCR alpha sharing in monozygotic twins but agreed with sharing between unrelated individuals. Compared with coincidental sharing between unrelated individuals, out-of-frame TCR alpha sequences shared between twins had an excess of sequences with low generation probability. Because the same donors could not be followed over many years, conclusions were based on cross-sectional statistical analysis. The excess sharing between twins in beta out-of-frame sequences was weaker because fewer shared sequences reduced the signal-to-noise ratio.

Every donor was a healthy Caucasian. Three unrelated non-twin adults were additionally sequenced: a male aged 18 to 29, a male aged 50 to 60 and a female aged 50 to 60. Using Miltenyi CD45RO+ enrichment and human naive T-cell isolation kits, memory (CD45RO+) and naive T cells were isolated from PBMC. The CDR3 spans 15 residues, from the cysteine through the phenylalanine. The DNA shown is the 45-base CDR3, in frame from base 1. As encoded in the germline V gene (reference sequence), CDR1 is DFQATT while CDR2 is SNEGSKA. From V the trimming removes 6 bases and from J it removes 5 bases, while the gene matches leave 9 bases of the junction unaccounted for. Library preparation employed 5' RACE. Sequencing instrument: Illumina HiSeq 2000. A universal primer binding site was added through template switching, and the final cDNA carried a unique molecular identifier so that TCR cDNA molecules could be counted accurately. First-strand cDNA for TCR alpha and beta chains was synthesized from specific primers in the conserved constant-segment region. To control for contamination, every cDNA library carried two barcodes: a SMART-Mk sample barcode plus Illumina barcodes. Two successive PCR steps introduced TruSeq adapter sequences along with Illumina sample barcodes. Sequencing of the TCR alpha and beta cDNA libraries was done on the Illumina HiSeq platform using custom primers. The source study handled its data this way. Unique molecular identifiers were extracted from raw reads with MiGEC, and CDR3 positions were determined with MiXCR. For each individual, recombination models were inferred using an EM algorithm with the repgenHMM and IGoR tools. Shared clonotype analysis was performed with the tcR package in R, normalizing sharing by the product of cloneset sizes. To study raw recombination without the effects of thymic and clonal selection, out-of-frame nonproductive sequences were analyzed. TCRdb's own reprocessing of the public reads used fastp at Q25 and MiXCR and kept productive beta chains. A single entry per CDR3 protein holds the most common genes and DNA from its merged rows. What appears here as the V and J calls and clone size reflects TCRdb's work, not the paper's. The sample records approximately 670,000 distinct CDR3 sequences, roughly 6% of which are singletons. Roughly 2% of the sample comes from the top ten.

The sequenced material came from naive T cells sorted from blood. This sample's cell subset or site label indicates: cells isolated with a human naive T-cell isolation kit. The chain uses TRBV20-1 and TRBJ2-2; a stretch of 10 junction bases matches TRBD2. This clonotype originated in a man aged 18 to 29 in good health. This receptor carries the CDR3 CSANPPGLATGELFF. In nucleotide form, the sequence is TGCAGTGCGAATCCTCCGGGACTAGCGACCGGGGAGCTGTTTTTT.